Listed below are T cell receptor beta chains from one sample, sequenced in a study of CD8+ T cells in alopecia areata. Some clones are missing from TCRdb's copy, which holds only in-frame ones; the method was immunoSEQ multiplex PCR. The table includes about 200,000 clones, approximately 53% detected once. The sequenced sample consisted of CD8+ T cells sorted from blood. The receptors were sampled from a human donor in good health. The CDR3 runs from the conserved cysteine through the conserved F or W. The order of the fields is D gene, V gene, clone size, J gene, CDR3 DNA, CDR3 protein. D genes are given only for firm matches. Clone size is not always given. Where it is, it says once, few, many or a class for expanded clones.

TRBD1	TRBV7-3	NA	TRBJ2-7	TGTGCCAGCAGTTCCGGTGGGGGACAGGCGGAAGAGCAGTACTTC	CASSSGGGQAEEQYF
NA	TRBV6-6	NA	TRBJ1-5	TGTGCCAGCAGTCCCACCGGGGAGCGACAGCCCCAGCATTTT	CASSPTGERQPQHF
NA	TRBV5-4	NA	TRBJ1-1	TGTGCCAGCAGCTTAGACGCCGGGAACACTGAAGCTTTCTTT	CASSLDAGNTEAFF
NA	TRBV9	NA	TRBJ1-1	TGTGCCAGCAGCGGCATAGCGCGGGGCACTGAAGCTTTCTTT	CASSGIARGTEAFF
NA	TRBV10-3	NA	TRBJ2-2	TGTGCCATCAGTGAACATCCGAACACCGGGGAGCTGTTTTTT	CAISEHPNTGELFF
TRBD1	TRBV25-1	NA	TRBJ1-1	TGTGCCAGCAGTGAATTTAGGGGGCTGAACACTGAAGCTTTCTTT	CASSEFRGLNTEAFF
TRBD1	TRBV5-6	NA	TRBJ1-2	TGTGCCAGCAGCGCCGGGACAGGGGGCCTCGGATCCTATGGCTACACCTTC	CASSAGTGGLGSYGYTF
NA	TRBV4-1	NA	TRBJ2-2	TGCGCCAGCAGCCAAGGGGGCGTAGGCGGGGAGCTGTTTTTT	CASSQGGVGGELFF
NA	TRBV6-4	NA	TRBJ1-3	TGTGCCAGCAGCCAGCGGCCGGAAGCTGGAAACACCATATATTTT	CASSQRPEAGNTIYF
NA	TRBV27	NA	TRBJ2-7	TGTGCCAGCAATTCCCAGGGGAACCCTTACGAGCAGTACTTC	CASNSQGNPYEQYF
NA	TRBV27	NA	TRBJ2-5	TGTGCCAGCAGGCCCGACACTAGGTTAGAGACCCAGTACTTC	CASRPDTRLETQYF
TRBD2	TRBV27	NA	TRBJ2-5	TGTGCCAGCAGTTTACGGCGGGAGGGGGAGACCCAGTACTTC	CASSLRREGETQYF
TRBD1	TRBV9	NA	TRBJ1-1	TGTGCCAGCAGCGTCAGCGACAGGGGAGCGGTGGGCACTGAAGCTTTCTTT	CASSVSDRGAVGTEAFF
TRBD1	TRBV13	once	TRBJ2-5	TGTGCCAGCAGCTTAGAAGCAGGGGGCCGGCGGGAGACCCAGTACTTC	CASSLEAGGRRETQYF
TRBD1	TRBV9	once	TRBJ1-2	TGTGCCAGCAGCGTAGGGGGACAGGGGATGTCTCGTGGCTACACCTTC	CASSVGGQGMSRGYTF
NA	TRBV7-6	NA	TRBJ1-1	TGTGCCAGCAGCCCGCCGGGTGTGGGCACTGAAGCTTTCTTT	CASSPPGVGTEAFF
TRBD1	TRBV30	few	TRBJ1-5	TGTGCCTGGAGTGGGACAGGGGGCGATCAGCCCCAGCATTTT	CAWSGTGGDQPQHF
TRBD1	TRBV5-1	NA	TRBJ1-2	TGCGCCAGCAGCTTGGCCGACAGGGTGGACTATGGCTACACCTTC	CASSLADRVDYGYTF
NA	TRBV7-4	NA	TRBJ1-5	TGTGCCAGCAGCTTAGTAGCCTTGAATCAGCCCCAGCATTTT	CASSLVALNQPQHF
NA	TRBV7-9	NA	TRBJ1-1	TGTGCCAGCAGCTTAGAGGGGGACGGCACTGAAGCTTTCTTT	CASSLEGDGTEAFF
TRBD1	TRBV5-6	NA	TRBJ1-2	TGTGCCAGCAGCTTGAACAGGGGGTATGGCTACACCTTC	CASSLNRGYGYTF
NA	TRBV4-1	NA	TRBJ1-5	TGCGCCAGCAGCCAGGGGAGCAATCAGCCCCAGCATTTT	CASSQGSNQPQHF
NA	TRBV2	NA	TRBJ1-1	TGTGCCAGCAGTGATCTACAAGGAGGCACTGAAGCTTTCTTT	CASSDLQGGTEAFF
NA	TRBV5-4	NA	TRBJ1-6	TGTGCCAGCAGCGGTACAGGCCATAATTCACCCCTCCACTTT	CASSGTGHNSPLHF
NA	TRBV9	NA	TRBJ1-5	TGTGCCAGCAGCGTAGCTCCCGGAGGTCAGCCCCAGCATTTT	CASSVAPGGQPQHF
NA	TRBV5-6	NA	TRBJ1-1	TGTGCCAGCAGCCCACTTGGGGGTTACACTGAAGCTTTCTTT	CASSPLGGYTEAFF
TRBD1	TRBV29-1	few	TRBJ1-1	TGCAGCGCGGAGACAGGGGGGGCTGAAGCTTTCTTT	CSAETGGAEAFF
NA	TRBV7-7	NA	TRBJ1-1	TGTGCCAGCAGCGACTCGGGACGGCGGGGAACTGAAGCTTTCTTT	CASSDSGRRGTEAFF
NA	TRBV13	once	TRBJ2-3	TGTGCCAGCAGCCCCCGGAAGCACGCAGATACGCAGTATTTT	CASSPRKHADTQYF
TRBD1	TRBV19	NA	TRBJ1-1	TGTGCCAGTAGTGGGAGGACAGGCTCGAACACTGAAGCTTTCTTT	CASSGRTGSNTEAFF